The 7 T cell receptor beta chains below all came from one sample that was sequenced in a study of shared clonotypes between healthy human individuals. Clones were sequenced by immunoSEQ multiplex PCR, and TCRdb holds only the in-frame ones, with some missing. Here the sample spans about 800,000 clones, 96% being singletons. Terminally differentiated effector memory CD45RA+ cells were excluded by CCR7 positive selection of CD45RO-negative cells. The sequenced sample was naive CD8+ T cells sorted from blood. These receptors all stem from a man aged 25-45 years in good health.

This clone appeared once. The chain uses TRBV7-8 and TRBJ1-6; D unclear. Germline V lookup: CDR1 SGHVS, CDR2 FQNEAQ. Trimming cost V 5 bases and J 7 bases, with 15 bases left between them. The CDR3 extends over 15 amino acids. The CDR3 spells CASSEHLAGNSPLHF. In DNA form, the CDR3 reads TGTGCCAGCAGCGAACACCTGGCCGGGAATTCACCCCTCCACTTT.

J is TRBJ2-5 and V is TRBV5-1; possibly TRBD2 for D (5 bases). CDR1 and CDR2 from the germline V gene are SGHRS and YFSETQ. The length of the CDR3 is 14 residues. V lost 2 bases to trimming and J lost 4 bases, with 12 bases between them. This CDR3 is CASSFYTGLETQYF. DNA of the CDR3: TGCGCCAGCAGCTTTTATACGGGATTAGAGACCCAGTACTTC.

The rearrangement links TRBV7-6 to TRBJ2-3; 9 nucleotides align to TRBD2. Trimming at V came to 5 bases and at J to 0 bases, leaving 18 bases not matched to a gene. Germline values: CDR1 SGHVS, CDR2 FNYEAQ. This CDR3 contains 20 residues. The CDR3, as DNA: TGTGCCAGCAGCCCGGGGCCGGCCGGATCTAGCGGGATAAGCACAGATACGCAGTATTTT. Translation gives CASSPGPAGSSGISTDTQYF.

Regarding this clone: Other DNA sequences within the sample encode an identical CDR3. This chain joins TRBV11-2 and TRBJ2-7; possibly TRBD1 for D (5 bases). The CDR3 length is 13 residues. V gave up 0 bases and J gave up 4 bases, with 7 bases separating them. The germline CDR1 and CDR2 sequences are SGHAT and FQNNGV. CDR3 protein: CASSLEGPYEQYF. CDR3 DNA sequence: TGTGCCAGCAGCTTAGAGGGGCCGTACGAGCAGTACTTC. The whole variable domain, remainder taken from reference TRBV11-2 and TRBJ2-7, is EAGVAQSPRYKIIEKRQSVAFWCNPISGHATLYWYQQILGQGPKLLIQFQNNGVVDDSQLPKDRFSAERLKGVDSTLKIQPAKLEDSAVYLCASSLEGPYEQYFGPGTRLTVT.

The chain has TRBV9 and TRBJ2-3, with 7 bases identical to TRBD2. The CDR3 runs 16 residues. Germline-derived CDR1 and CDR2 are SGDLS and YYNGEE. The junction had 10 bases not matched to a gene; V was cut back by 6 bases and J by 0 bases. The CDR3 coding sequence is TGTGCCAGCACCCAGAAAGAGCGGGATAGCACAGATACGCAGTATTTT. This codes for CASTQKERDSTDTQYF.

The V and J genes are TRBV4-3 and TRBJ2-7, with a possible D match to TRBD1 (5 bases). Trimming stripped 0 bases from V and 1 base from J, with 10 bases between. CDR1 is LGHNA and CDR2 is YSLEER in the germline V gene. CDR3 size: 15 residues. In nucleotides, the CDR3 is TGCGCCAGCAGCCAAGATCGTCAGGGATCCTACGAGCAGTACTTC. It is translated as CASSQDRQGSYEQYF.

The rearrangement uses TRBV11-2 and TRBJ2-2; D call uncertain. CDR3 length: 15 residues. The V and J ends lost 4 bases and 9 bases respectively, with 18 bases between them. The germline gives CDR1 SGHAT, CDR2 FQNNGV. CDR3 DNA: TGTGCCAGCAGCTCCGTTTTGGGCATGGAAAGGGAGCTGTTTTTT. This encodes CASSSVLGMERELFF.